The clone carrying this T cell receptor beta chain came up a few times. The sample has other DNA sequences that encode this CDR3 too. The data originate from a study of shared clonotypes between healthy human individuals. V lost 2 bases and J lost 6, with 2 bases in between. CDR1 is SNHLY and CDR2 is FYNNEI in the germline V gene. The length of the CDR3 is 11 residues. Clones were read by immunoSEQ multiplex PCR, and TCRdb kept only the in-frame ones, dropping some. In the table there are around 2,000,000 clones, over 85% of which are singletons. V usage is TRBV2 and J usage is TRBJ1-5; D gene unclear. Sequencing was performed on naive CD4+ T cells sorted from blood. The subset is: CD45RA+ positively selected. This TCR was recovered from a young man in good health. The DNA for the CDR3 is TGTGCCAGCAGTGAAAGTCAGCCCCAGCATTTT. It encodes CASSESQPQHF.